What follows are 6 T cell receptor beta chains derived from one specimen sequenced in a study of multiple sclerosis patients with progressive multifocal leukoencephalopathy. Described time point: time of PML onset. The table came from immunoSEQ multiplex PCR; TCRdb's copy has only in-frame clones and leaves some out. Of about 31,000 clones in the sample, roughly 89% were seen once. The sequencing here drew on PBMCs, taken from a patient treated with natalizumab. The receptors here all came from a woman aged 40 to 50 with progressive multifocal leukoencephalopathy.

The V and J genes are TRBV4-3 and TRBJ1-1; the D gene is possibly TRBD1 (5 bases). Germline CDR1 reads LGHNA; CDR2 reads YSLEER. CDR3 size: 16 residues. Trimming cost V 1 base and J 7 bases, with 19 bases left between them. In DNA, the CDR3 is TGCGCCAGCAGCCAAGGTTTTGGGGACCTTGGGGGTGAAGCTTTCTTT. This codes for CASSQGFGDLGGEAFF.

The J gene is TRBJ2-2, the V gene TRBV7-9; no clear D. This CDR3 is 13 amino acids long. Per the germline V gene, CDR1 is SEHNR and CDR2 is FQNEAQ (reference sequence). The V end was cut by 5 bases, the J end by 5 bases, with 9 bases between. CDR3 residues: CASSQYETGELFF. In nucleotides, the CDR3 is TGTGCCAGCAGCCAGTATGAGACCGGGGAGCTGTTTTTT.

This chain connects TRBV19 to TRBJ1-4, with a tentative D call TRBD1 (5 bases). V gave up 9 bases and J gave up 6 bases, with 14 bases separating them. This CDR3 has 13 residues. Germline V gene sequence: CDR1 LNHDA, CDR2 SQIVND (reference sequence). The DNA for the CDR3 is TGTGCCAGCCGAGTTCCCAGGGATGAAAAACTGTTTTTT. It encodes CASRVPRDEKLFF. The complete variable domain, with remaining parts taken from reference TRBV19 and TRBJ1-4, reads DGGITQSPKYLFRKEGQNVTLSCEQNLNHDAMYWYRQDPGQGLRLIYYSQIVNDFQKGDIAEGYSVSREKKESFPLTVTSAQKNPTAFYLCASRVPRDEKLFFGSGTQLSVL.

The V gene is TRBV6-1, the J gene TRBJ2-4, with TRBD1 matching over 9 bases. The CDR3 totals 12 residues. CDR1 and CDR2 (germline): MNHNS, SASEGT. V gave up 7 bases and J gave up 9 bases; unmatched junction bases: 4. The CDR3 DNA reads TGTGCCAGCACCCGGGACAGGGCCATTCAGTACTTC. This codes for CASTRDRAIQYF.

This rearrangement joins TRBV7-9 to TRBJ1-4; a possible D gene is TRBD1 (5 bases). The germline CDR1 and CDR2 sequences are SEHNR and FQNEAQ (reference sequence). Trimming removed 3 bases at V and 0 bases at J, with 8 bases between. The CDR3 runs to 15 residues. CDR3 sequence reads: CASSFGTSTNEKLFF. In DNA, the CDR3 is TGTGCCAGCAGCTTTGGGACGTCAACTAATGAAAAACTGTTTTTT.

The genes are TRBV18 and TRBJ2-5; 7 bases map to TRBD1. The CDR3 length is 13 residues. The V gene's germline CDR1 is KGHSH and CDR2 LQKENI. The junction had 1 base not matched to a gene; V was cut back by 4 bases and J by 2 bases. CDR3 region: CASSLGQQETQYF. CDR3 sequence (DNA): TGTGCCAGCTCACTGGGACAGCAAGAGACCCAGTACTTC.